Below, 27 T cell receptor beta chains from the same sample are listed, as sequenced in a study of regulatory T cells in long-lasting Graves disease. HTBI primers from iRepertoire and Arm-PCR of CDR3 regions yielded the TCR beta libraries. MiXCR was run by TCRdb on the multiplex PCR reads, yielding one entry per CDR3 protein. Of about 530,000 distinct CDR3 sequences listed, more than 15% are singletons. Described time point: newly diagnosed GD, antithyroid drugs for less than 3 months. Isolated PBMC RNA provided the starting material for the TCR library. In addition, the sample was reused for a study of T cells in Graves' hyperthyroidism and ophthalmopathy.

This sample comprised peripheral blood mononuclear cells (PBMCs), obtained at new diagnosis, from a patient treated with antithyroid drugs. The receptor source for this set is a woman aged 40-65 years with Graves disease.

In its sample, this clonotype was seen a few times. The chain recombines TRBV20-1 with TRBJ2-3, with a possible D match to TRBD1 (6 bases). The ends were cut back, 5 bases at V and 2 bases at J, with 14 bases in the middle. The germline V gene encodes CDR1 DFQATT and CDR2 SNEGSKA (reference sequence). The CDR3 extends over 14 amino acids. CDR3 residues: CSAHRAITTDTQYF. The CDR3 DNA is TGCAGTGCTCACAGGGCTATTACCACAGATACGCAGTATTTT.

The rearrangement links TRBV5-1 to TRBJ2-7; TRBD1 aligns across 8 bases. Germline CDR1 SGHRS, CDR2 YFSETQ. The CDR3 is 15 residues long. Losses at the gene ends were 3 bases for V and 0 bases for J; bases not matched to a gene: 5. The CDR3, as DNA: TGCGCCAGCAGCTCTCTCGGGACAGGCTCCTACGAGCAGTACTTC. This sequence encodes CASSSLGTGSYEQYF.

This clonotype was observed at least ten times. This sequence joins TRBV3-1 and TRBJ1-6; TRBD1 might be the D (5 bases). The CDR3 has 18 amino acids. CDR1 is LGHDT and CDR2 is YNNKEL in the germline V gene (reference sequence). V dropped 0 bases and J dropped 3 bases, with 15 bases sitting between them. The DNA of the CDR3 is TGTGCCAGCAGCCAAGAGACGTTAGCCGGGGGCTATAATTCACCCCTCCACTTT. It specifies CASSQETLAGGYNSPLHF.

The chain links TRBV6-1 to TRBJ1-1; D gene unclear. The CDR3 extends over 14 amino acids. Germline CDR1 reads MNHNS; CDR2 reads SASEGT. V was shortened by 4 bases and J by 3 bases, with 12 bases between the two germline ends. The CDR3 region is CASSGGFLYTEAFF. CDR3 bases: TGTGCCAGCAGTGGGGGTTTCTTGTACACTGAAGCTTTCTTT.

At least ten counts were recorded for this clonotype. The chain employs TRBV30 and TRBJ2-1; TRBD2 matches 8 bases. The germline gives CDR1 GTSNPN, CDR2 SVGIG (reference sequence). This CDR3 is 15 amino acids long. The V segment lost 7 bases and the J segment 1 base; nucleotides outside the gene matches: 9. The DNA of the CDR3 is TGTGCCTACCTAACGGCGGGGGGATCCTACAATGAGCAGTTCTTC. It specifies CAYLTAGGSYNEQFF.

This clonotype showed up many times. This chain uses TRBV7-3 with TRBJ1-6; 9 bases line up with TRBD1. There are 15 residues in the CDR3. V was pared by 5 bases and J by 8 bases, with 7 bases of the junction left unmatched. The germline V gene has CDR1 SGHTA and CDR2 FQGTGA. This CDR3 reads CASSAGTGPYSPLHF. The CDR3 bases are TGTGCCAGCAGCGCGGGGACAGGGCCTTATTCACCCCTCCACTTT.

This clonotype showed up just a few times. This CDR3 is CASSLRTGGDGYTF. CDR3 in DNA: TGTGCCAGCAGCTTACGGACAGGGGGAGATGGCTACACCTTC. The chain joins TRBV7-9 to TRBJ1-2; 10 bases line up with TRBD1. The V gene's germline CDR1 is SEHNR and CDR2 FQNEAQ (reference sequence). The CDR3 consists of 14 residues. Trimming removed 2 bases from V and 6 bases from J; junction bases left unmatched: 3.

The chain carries TRBV6-1 and TRBJ1-2; D perhaps matches TRBD1 (5 bases). The CDR3 is 14 amino acids. V was pared by 5 bases and J by 8 bases, with 18 bases between. Germline CDR1 MNHNS, CDR2 SASEGT. In nucleotides, the CDR3 is TGTGCCAGCAGTAATCCTAACAGGAATCAGGGCTACACCTTC. Translating it yields CASSNPNRNQGYTF.

The chain couples TRBV6-5 to TRBJ1-4; weak D call: TRBD1 (5 bases). The CDR3 totals 15 residues. Germline V CDR1 and CDR2: MNHEY, SVGAGI. V lost 2 bases and J 3 bases, leaving 10 bases between the germline ends. The CDR3 protein is CASSYRGSPNEKLFF. Here the CDR3 DNA reads TGTGCCAGCAGTTACAGGGGATCTCCTAATGAAAAACTGTTTTTT.

This clonotype was seen many times. This sequence joins TRBV7-9 and TRBJ2-5; weak D call: TRBD2 (5 bases). V dropped 1 base and J dropped 4 bases, with 13 bases sitting between them. Looked up from germline, CDR1 is SEHNR and CDR2 is FQNEAQ (reference sequence). The length of the CDR3 is 15 residues. The CDR3 region is CASSLGDYRAETQYF. CDR3 DNA sequence: TGTGCCAGCAGCTTAGGAGACTACCGGGCAGAGACCCAGTACTTC. Filled out from reference TRBV7-9 and TRBJ2-5, the complete variable domain reads DTGVSQNPRHKITKRGQNVTFRCDPISEHNRLYWYRQTLGQGPEFLTYFQNEAQLEKSRLLSDRFSAERPKGSFSTLEIQRTEQGDSAMYLCASSLGDYRAETQYFGPGTRLLVL.

This clonotype was observed at least ten times. The J gene is TRBJ2-5, the V gene TRBV2; D possibly matches TRBD1 or TRBD2 (6 bases each). CDR1 and CDR2 (germline): SNHLY, FYNNEI. V lost 6 bases to trimming and J lost 14 bases, with 16 bases between them. The CDR3 totals 11 residues. CDR3 sequence: CASSQTGGGYF. The CDR3 DNA reads TGTGCCAGCAGCCAAACAGGAGGGGGTTACTTC.

This clonotype was found many times. This rearrangement joins TRBV5-1 to TRBJ1-1, with D maybe TRBD1 (5 bases). V lost 2 bases and J 5 bases, leaving 13 bases between the germline ends. This CDR3 contains 14 residues. Germline V gives CDR1 SGHRS, CDR2 YFSETQ. This chain's CDR3 is CASSLMTEGTEAFF. The CDR3 nucleotides read TGCGCCAGCAGCTTAATGACAGAAGGGACTGAAGCTTTCTTT.

V and J are TRBV12-3 or TRBV12-4 and TRBJ2-1; either TRBD1 or TRBD2 may supply D (5 bases each). V lost 5 bases to trimming and J lost 0 bases, with 11 bases between them. This CDR3 has 15 amino acids. CDR3 region: CASSLRDHSYNEQFF. The CDR3 DNA reads TGTGCCAGCAGTCTCCGGGACCACTCCTACAATGAGCAGTTCTTC.

This clonotype has at least ten counts. The chain has TRBV18 and TRBJ2-3; D may be TRBD1 (5 bases). This CDR3 is built from 16 residues. Germline V gene data show CDR1 as KGHSH and CDR2 as LQKENI. Trimming cost V 0 bases and J 0 bases, with 10 bases left between them. The CDR3 DNA is TGTGCCAGCTCACCACCAAGGACAACTAGCACAGATACGCAGTATTTT. Translated, it gives CASSPPRTTSTDTQYF. Full variable domain (rest looked up from reference TRBV18 and TRBJ2-3): NAGVMQNPRHLVRRRGQEARLRCSPMKGHSHVYWYRQLPEEGLKFMVYLQKENIIDESGMPKERFSAEFPKEGPSILRIQQVVRGDSAAYFCASSPPRTTSTDTQYFGPGTRLTVL.

Ten or more counts support this clonotype. The chain links TRBV6-1 to TRBJ2-5; D is perhaps TRBD1 (6 bases). This CDR3 is 15 amino acids long. V shed 5 bases and J shed 2 bases, with 15 bases lying between them. The germline gives CDR1 MNHNS, CDR2 SASEGT. The CDR3 sequence: CASSPEGQGQETQYF. In nucleotides, the CDR3 is TGTGCCAGCAGTCCCGAGGGGCAGGGGCAAGAGACCCAGTACTTC.

This clonotype occurred many times. The gene calls are TRBV9 and TRBJ2-7; TRBD1 matches 10 bases. From germline, CDR1 is SGDLS and CDR2 YYNGEE. Trimming took 3 bases from V and 5 from J; bases not matched to a gene: 8. This CDR3 region has 15 residues. In DNA form, the CDR3 reads TGTGCCAGCAGCGGCCGGGACAGGGGCTTCCACGAGCAGTACTTC. It specifies CASSGRDRGFHEQYF.

This clonotype was counted many times. V usage is TRBV12-5 and J usage is TRBJ1-1, with TRBD1 matching 8 bases. The CDR3 is 14 residues long. Germline assignment: CDR1 LGHNT and CDR2 FRNRAP. The ends lost 5 bases at V and 1 base at J; junction bases unmatched: 3. CDR3 nucleotides: TGTGCTAGTGGTCGGGACAGGCGGAACACTGAAGCTTTCTTT. This translates into CASGRDRRNTEAFF.

This chain links TRBV29-1 with TRBJ1-1; D gene ambiguous. The CDR3 sequence is 12 residues long. CDR1 and CDR2 (germline): SQVTM, ANQGSEA. Trimming cost V 8 bases and J 4 bases, with 14 bases left between them. The CDR3 region has the DNA TGCAGCACCATATCTGTAGTCACTGAAGCTTTCTTT. Amino acids: CSTISVVTEAFF.

This clonotype appeared a few times. This chain's CDR3 is CASSRSQGLVTGELFF. In DNA form, the CDR3 reads TGTGCCAGCAGCCGGTCACAGGGTTTGGTCACCGGGGAGCTGTTTTTT. J is TRBJ2-2 and V is TRBV3-1; TRBD1 might be the D (6 bases). Germline lookup yields CDR1 LGHDT and CDR2 YNNKEL (reference sequence). Trimming stripped 4 bases from V and 4 bases from J, with 16 bases between. This CDR3 contains 16 residues.

Ten or more counts support this clonotype. V gene TRBV12-3 or TRBV12-4 combines with J gene TRBJ2-3; 9 nucleotides line up with TRBD2. J was trimmed by 3 bases and V by 5 bases; bases with no gene match: 3. This CDR3 is built from 14 residues. CDR3: CASSASGVTDTQYF. In DNA form, the CDR3 reads TGTGCCAGCAGTGCTAGCGGGGTGACAGATACGCAGTATTTT.

This clonotype was seen ten or more times. Compared with germline, one end of the junction differs, possibly owing to a read error. The chain links TRBV18 to TRBJ2-3, with 8 bases that match TRBD2. This CDR3 region has 16 residues. Germline CDR1 reads KGHSH; CDR2 reads LQKENI. CDR3 residues: CAGSPRLAGGADTQYF. The CDR3 DNA reads as TGTGCCGGCTCACCACGGCTGGCGGGGGGCGCAGATACGCAGTATTTT.

This clonotype has at least ten counts. This chain joins TRBV11-2 and TRBJ2-2; either TRBD1 or TRBD2 may fit D (5 bases each). Germline loops: CDR1 SGHAT, CDR2 FQNNGV. The CDR3 loop spans 15 amino acids. Deletions cut 5 bases from V and 1 base from J, with 11 bases between. Written as DNA, the CDR3 is TGTGCCAGCAGCCGTCGGGGCCAGAACACCGGGGAGCTGTTTTTT. Its translation: CASSRRGQNTGELFF.

There are many counts of this clonotype. V and J are TRBV11-1 and TRBJ2-1; 7 nucleotides match TRBD2. The CDR3 runs 14 residues. Losses at the gene ends were 2 bases for V and 10 bases for J; bases not matched to a gene: 8. Per the germline V gene, CDR1 is SGHAT and CDR2 is FQDESV (reference sequence). In nucleotides, the CDR3 is TGTGCCAGCAGCTTACCCCTTAGGGGAGGGGAGCAGTTCTTC. Its protein is CASSLPLRGGEQFF.

The CDR3 loop reads CASRDPGSNQPQHF. Here the CDR3 DNA reads TGTGCCAGCAGGGATCCGGGATCCAATCAGCCCCAGCATTTT. This rearrangement joins TRBV11-2 to TRBJ1-5, with D uncertain. Trimming left V 6 bases short and J 3 bases short, with 12 bases between. Germline loops: CDR1 SGHAT, CDR2 FQNNGV. This CDR3 comprises 14 residues.

This clonotype came up many times. The V call is TRBV11-2, the J call TRBJ2-7, with 7 bases fitting TRBD2. Trimming took 5 bases from V and 5 from J; bases not matched to a gene: 9. Germline V gene lookup returns CDR1 SGHAT and CDR2 FQNNGV. The CDR3 is made up of 14 amino acids. CDR3 protein: CASSTRLASNEQYF. DNA for the CDR3: TGTGCCAGCAGCACCCGACTAGCTTCCAACGAGCAGTACTTC.

There are many counts of this clonotype. This chain connects TRBV28 to TRBJ1-2, with 7 bases identical to TRBD1. The J segment lost 2 bases and the V segment lost 5 bases, leaving 8 bases of the junction unmatched. Germline assignment: CDR1 MDHEN and CDR2 SYDVKM. This CDR3 is 15 amino acids long. The CDR3 loop reads CASSPPTGTNYGYTF. The DNA of the CDR3 is TGTGCCAGCAGTCCCCCGACAGGGACAAACTATGGCTACACCTTC.

There are a few counts of this clonotype. V gene TRBV6-2 or TRBV6-3 combines with J gene TRBJ1-6; D possibly corresponds to TRBD1 (6 bases). Trimming cost V 6 bases and J 3 bases, with 15 bases left between them. Germline values: CDR1 MNHEY, CDR2 SVGEGT. This CDR3 is built from 16 residues. CDR3: CASRGIPDSYNSPLHF. The CDR3 coding sequence is TGTGCCAGCAGGGGCATCCCGGACAGCTATAATTCACCCCTCCACTTT.